Below, one T cell receptor beta chain is given with its context. Its binding antigen is unknown. The input lacks base qualities; no much larger clone sits a single base away. TCR beta CDR3 regions were amplified from RNA transcripts. For the first round of RT-PCR on the TCR CDR3, the HTBI primer set was used together with the Qiagen OneStep RT-PCR kit. A second multiplex PCR round built the libraries, followed by size selection and purification. Sequencing of the libraries was done on an Illumina HiSeq2000 using paired-end 100 bp reads. As for how the authors treated the data: Raw data were processed with SOAPnuke, discarding reads with adapters, uncalled bases, mean Phred below 15, or no exact constant-primer or identifier match. High-quality paired reads were merged using COPE v1.2.5, and each unique nucleotide sequence was defined as a clonotype. MiTCR v1.1 was used to align the clonotypes against IMGT TRBV, TRBD and TRBJ reference segments. The analysis included only V-J combinations with a frequency above 0.0001, which together covered 99% to 99.2% of the repertoires. The TCS score was defined as F50 (clonal expansion) divided by E x V (chaos), with BLOSUM62-based TCRdist calculated between CDR3 peptides within each V-J. Welch's t-statistics and random forest reduced 500 to 550 V-J features to fewer than 15, which were used in a naive Bayes classifier (R e1071). TCRdb's own reprocessing of the public reads used fastp at Q25 and MiXCR and kept productive beta chains. Every CDR3 protein is listed once, alongside the most common genes and DNA of its rows. These V and J calls derive from TCRdb rather than the authors' analysis. The sample yields 560,000 or so distinct CDR3 sequences; 35% to 55% were counted once. Clones ranked in the top ten supply just over 8% of the sample.

A patient counted as having stable Graves' hyperthyroidism if no progression to ophthalmopathy occurred over 18 months of follow-up. The hyperthyroidism patients were between 18 and 65 years old and newly diagnosed, with a disease duration of less than 2 months. The study excluded patients with uncontrolled infections, other autoimmune diseases, pregnancy or lactation. Diagnoses were based on clinical symptoms, serum thyroxine and TRAb, thyroid ultrasound and orbital computed tomography. Trizol reagent was used to extract total RNA, and RNA quality was then checked on an Agilent 2100 Bioanalyzer. The sample is drawn from a study of T cells in Graves' hyperthyroidism and ophthalmopathy (dated by TCRdb to about 2019). As for the study more broadly: To identify TCR V-J signatures that set the groups apart, the researchers used a discovery cohort of about a hundred patients, made up of about 44 with Graves' ophthalmopathy and some 55 with stable Graves' hyperthyroidism. The paper describes TCR Vbeta CDR3 sequencing of 120 to 150 peripheral blood samples, made up of roughly 45 ophthalmopathy patients, around 78 hyperthyroidism patients and 17 progressor patients. Thyroid tissue and blood T-cell repertoires from roughly six Graves' hyperthyroidism patients were also compared in the study. After blood sampling, hyperthyroidism patients were treated with methimazole at a starting dose of 30 mg daily, and ophthalmopathy patients were treated with high-dose intravenous methylprednisolone. The roughly 99 discovery patients were divided at random into training and test sets in a 7:3 ratio. Whether ophthalmopathy could be predicted prospectively was tested in an independent validation cohort made up of roughly 20 hyperthyroidism patients plus 17 patients who later progressed to ophthalmopathy. On the study overall, not on this receptor specifically: No statistical method was used to set the sample size in advance, and investigators knew the group allocation. A model built on a 13 V-J signature distinguished ophthalmopathy from stable hyperthyroidism, reaching roughly 88% sensitivity and around 81% specificity in cross-validation and 80%/75% in testing. During validation, the model predicted progression to ophthalmopathy a median of about 5.9 months ahead of onset, with 60% to 71% sensitivity and under 85% specificity. Most expanded thyroid clonotypes (frequency above 0.001) were also detected in blood, suggesting blood repertoires may reflect thyroid immune responses.

The CDR3 has 14 amino acids, counting the end cysteine and phenylalanine. CDR3 DNA only is kept here, 42 bases in frame from base 1. V is cut by 8 bases and J by 3 bases, and the space between the germline ends is 14 bases. Reading the germline V gene gives CDR1 SGHVS and CDR2 FQNEAQ. The origin of this receptor is a woman aged 18-35 years with Graves' hyperthyroidism. Donor details come from another sample of the same person, matched by shared clones. The chain is encoded by TRBV7-8 joined to TRBJ1-5, with a weak D call of TRBD1 (6 bases match). The sample comprised peripheral blood or thyroid tissue (not recorded which). CDR3 reads: CASASDRFNQPQHF. Read as DNA, the sequence is TGTGCCAGCGCCTCCGACAGGTTCAATCAGCCCCAGCATTTT. The CDR3, completed at both ends by the reference TRBV7-8 and TRBJ1-5 genes, gives the full variable domain GAGVSQSPRYKVAKRGQDVALRCDPISGHVSLFWYQQALGQGPEFLTYFQNEAQLDKSGLPSDRFFAERPEGSVSTLKIQRTQQEDSAVYLCASASDRFNQPQHFGDGTRLSIL.